What follows is one T cell receptor (beta chain) and its context. What it recognizes is unknown. A multiplex PCR was run with 60 Vbeta primers and 13 Jbeta primers. The data were produced by immunoSEQ multiplex PCR, yet TCRdb's version contains in-frame clones alone and is incomplete. Of about 73,000 clones detected, 60% to 85% appear once; the ten largest clones hold about an eighth. These data come from a study of cytomegalovirus exposure and HLA in healthy donors. The study's findings and limits: The majority of TCR sequences were rare, yet some public TCRs appeared in many donors. The authors judged a highly shared variant cluster likely a sequencing artifact.

Looked up from germline, CDR1 is SGHVS and CDR2 is FQNEAQ. This CDR3 has 16 residues. V lost 0 bases, J lost 3 bases, and 4 bases stayed unmatched. Material: PBMCs. This sequence joins TRBV7-8 and TRBJ2-7; 11 bases are shared with TRBD2. This clonotype was sampled from a man aged 65-85 years in good health and CMV-seronegative. CDR3 DNA: TGTGCCAGCAGCTTAGCGACTAGCGGGAACATCTACGAGCAGTACTTC. Translated, it gives CASSLATSGNIYEQYF.